The 14 T cell receptor beta chains given below trace back to one sample, sequenced in a study of shared T cell receptors in the human thymus. Assay: immunoSEQ multiplex PCR; the TCRdb copy retains only in-frame clones and omits some. The repertoire holds about 400,000 clones, approximately 95% seen once, with approximately 0.02% in the top ten. Sequencing was done on a sample of thymocytes. The receptor set was obtained from a human donor.

The V and J genes are TRBV4-1 and TRBJ2-5; D may match TRBD1 or TRBD2 (5 bases each). Trimming cost V 3 bases and J 5 bases, with 28 bases left between them. This CDR3 spans 19 amino acids. Germline assignment: CDR1 MGHRA and CDR2 YSYEKL. In nucleotides, the CDR3 is TGCGCCAGCAGCCATGGGCTCGGACTGGGGCCGTTTTTGGATGAGACCCAGTACTTC. Amino acid sequence: CASSHGLGLGPFLDETQYF.

The chain carries TRBV27 and TRBJ1-3, with 7 bases that match TRBD1. Germline-derived CDR1 and CDR2 are MNHEY and SMNVEV (reference sequence). Trimming took 6 bases from V and 2 from J; bases not matched to a gene: 4. The CDR3 has 14 residues. The CDR3 DNA reads as TGTGCCAGCAGCTCAGACAGGGCTGGAAACACCATATATTTT. Translating it yields CASSSDRAGNTIYF.

The J gene is TRBJ2-1, the V gene TRBV4-1, with TRBD2 as a possible D gene (5 bases). Germline CDR1 MGHRA, CDR2 YSYEKL. This CDR3 comprises 16 residues. V was cut by 1 base and J by 3 bases, with 13 bases left in between. The DNA for the CDR3 is TGCGCCAGCAGCCAAGGGCGGGTCTGGAACTACAATGAGCAGTTCTTC. Its protein product is CASSQGRVWNYNEQFF.

The chain is built from TRBV19 and TRBJ2-7, with D perhaps matching TRBD1 (6 bases). Germline V gives CDR1 LNHDA, CDR2 SQIVND (reference sequence). V was cut by 4 bases and J by 5 bases, with 15 bases left in between. The CDR3 sequence is 14 residues long. The CDR3 DNA follows: TGTGCCAGTAGTAAAGGGCCGAGGGGGAACGAGCAGTACTTC. It yields the protein CASSKGPRGNEQYF.

The chain recombines TRBV28 with TRBJ1-2, with 10 bases identical to TRBD1. Looked up from germline, CDR1 is MDHEN and CDR2 is SYDVKM. The junction had 15 bases not matched to a gene; V was cut back by 3 bases and J by 8 bases. CDR3 size: 17 residues. CDR3 in DNA: TGTGCCAGCAGTTTCGACCTAACAGACAGGGGGCGAAGCGGCTACACCTTC. Translation: CASSFDLTDRGRSGYTF.

CDR3 in amino acids: CASSLKIRDRDSYNEQFF. The CDR3 region has the DNA TGTGCCAGCAGCTTAAAAATAAGGGACAGGGACTCCTACAATGAGCAGTTCTTC. The chain uses TRBV7-6 and TRBJ2-1; 9 bases match TRBD1. The trim removed 2 bases at V and 0 bases at J, leaving 8 bases unmatched. The CDR3 is 18 residues long. Germline-derived CDR1 and CDR2 are SGHVS and FNYEAQ.

The V gene is TRBV9, the J gene TRBJ2-5, with unresolved D. Germline-derived CDR1 and CDR2 are SGDLS and YYNGEE. The CDR3 is made up of 14 amino acids. V lost 0 bases and J lost 5, with 11 bases in between. Written as DNA, the CDR3 is TGTGCCAGCAGCGTAGCGGACGGTCCGGAGACCCAGTACTTC. This translates into CASSVADGPETQYF.

The chain uses TRBV13 and TRBJ2-1, with 10 bases matching TRBD2. This CDR3 has 16 residues. V lost 3 bases, J lost 4 bases, and 6 bases stayed unmatched. Germline lookup yields CDR1 PRHDT and CDR2 FYEKMQ (reference sequence). CDR3 nucleotide sequence: TGTGCCAGCAGCTTGTCAGCGGGAGGGCCATACAATGAGCAGTTCTTC. Its translation is CASSLSAGGPYNEQFF. Combining the CDR3 with reference TRBV13 and TRBJ2-1 gives the whole variable domain AAGVIQSPRHLIKEKRETATLKCYPIPRHDTVYWYQQGPGQDPQFLISFYEKMQSDKGSIPDRFSAQQFSDYHSELNMSSLELGDSALYFCASSLSAGGPYNEQFFGPGTRLTVL.

The rearrangement joins TRBV5-1 to TRBJ1-2; D unresolved. Per the germline V gene, CDR1 is SGHRS and CDR2 is YFSETQ. The CDR3 has 13 amino acids. Trimming cost V 2 bases and J 7 bases, with 12 bases left between them. The CDR3 sequence is CASSLPTRSGYTF. CDR3 DNA: TGCGCCAGCAGCTTACCAACTAGGAGTGGCTACACCTTC.

The chain carries TRBV13 and TRBJ2-1; 12 bases are a match to TRBD2. J gave up 4 bases and V 5 bases, and 9 bases lay outside the gene matches. Per germline, CDR1 PRHDT and CDR2 FYEKMQ (reference sequence). The CDR3 is 17 amino acids. The CDR3 loop reads CASSPGLAGTTYNEQFF. CDR3 DNA: TGTGCCAGCAGCCCCGGACTAGCGGGGACCACTTACAATGAGCAGTTCTTC.

This rearrangement joins TRBV6-1 to TRBJ1-1, with 7 positions matching TRBD1. Germline values: CDR1 MNHNS, CDR2 SASEGT. With V trimmed by 8 bases and J by 5 bases, 8 bases remained unmatched. This CDR3 is built from 13 residues. The CDR3 coding sequence is TGTGCCAGCCTTGACAGGGTTGGGACTGAAGCTTTCTTT. It codes for CASLDRVGTEAFF.

This rearrangement joins TRBV7-8 to TRBJ2-1, with D possibly TRBD2 on 5 matching bases. The CDR3 contains 17 residues. CDR1 is SGHVS and CDR2 is FQNEAQ in the germline V gene. V was pared by 1 base and J by 7 bases, with 20 bases between. The CDR3 loop reads CASSLGTSHHPLNEQFF. In DNA, the CDR3 is TGTGCCAGCAGCTTAGGTACTAGTCACCACCCATTGAATGAGCAGTTCTTC.

The chain links TRBV4-3 to TRBJ1-3, with D maybe TRBD1 (5 bases). CDR1 and CDR2 (germline): LGHNA, YSLEER. The CDR3 is 15 residues long. V lost 5 bases and J lost 0, with 11 bases in between. DNA for the CDR3: TGCGCCAGCAGCTCAGGGTACCACTCTGGAAACACCATATATTTT. Its protein is CASSSGYHSGNTIYF.

On this clone itself: Other DNA sequences in the same sample also yield this CDR3. The gene calls are TRBV6-5 and TRBJ1-1; perhaps TRBD1 as D (5 bases). The germline V and J ends were trimmed by 3 bases and 1 base, with 9 bases remaining between them. CDR3 length: 14 residues. The germline CDR1 and CDR2 sequences are MNHEY and SVGAGI. CDR3 DNA: TGTGCCAGCAGTTATCGTGGGGGGAACACTGAAGCTTTCTTT. It translates to CASSYRGGNTEAFF.